Listed here are 19 T cell receptor beta chains from one sample, sequenced in a study of OX40 agonist ivuxolimab in advanced cancers. The data were produced by immunoSEQ multiplex PCR, yet TCRdb's version contains in-frame clones alone and is incomplete. Found here are roughly 56,000 clones, roughly 86% of them singletons; the top ten hold 2.6%. This specimen was CD4+ or CD8+ T cells sorted from blood, taken in a trial of the OX40 agonist ivuxolimab. The receptors stem from an adult with an advanced solid tumor such as melanoma, head and neck, liver or kidney cancer.

The J gene is TRBJ1-4, the V gene TRBV13, with TRBD1 matching over 9 bases. The CDR3 covers 15 residues. J gave up 3 bases and V 5 bases, and 4 bases lay outside the gene matches. The germline V gene encodes CDR1 PRHDT and CDR2 FYEKMQ (reference sequence). The DNA of the CDR3 is TGTGCCAGCAGCACTCGACAGGGGGCTAATGAAAAACTGTTTTTT. Residues: CASSTRQGANEKLFF.

The chain joins TRBV7-9 to TRBJ2-7; 10 nucleotides align to TRBD2. This CDR3 spans 15 amino acids. Germline V gene sequence: CDR1 SEHNR, CDR2 FQNEAQ (reference sequence). V trimming: 5 bases; J trimming: 5 bases; junction bases outside the gene matches: 9. DNA of the CDR3: TGTGCCAGCAGCCCGAGGACTAGCGGATTCCACGAGCAGTACTTC. Protein product: CASSPRTSGFHEQYF. Looking up the rest from reference TRBV7-9 and TRBJ2-7 gives the full variable domain: DTGVSQNPRHKITKRGQNVTFRCDPISEHNRLYWYRQTLGQGPEFLTYFQNEAQLEKSRLLSDRFSAERPKGSFSTLEIQRTEQGDSAMYLCASSPRTSGFHEQYFGPGTRLTVT.

The chain combines TRBV6-6 with TRBJ2-7; D is undetermined. Germline CDR1 and CDR2: MNHNY and SVGAGI (reference sequence). V dropped 7 bases and J dropped 0 bases, with 16 bases sitting between them. The CDR3 loop spans 15 amino acids. DNA of the CDR3: TGTGCCAGCATGCCCGGTGAGGTAAGCTCCTACGAGCAGTACTTC. Protein: CASMPGEVSSYEQYF.

The rearrangement joins TRBV6-5 to TRBJ1-2, with D perhaps TRBD1 (5 bases). V shed 0 bases and J shed 0 bases, with 8 bases lying between them. This CDR3 comprises 15 residues. Per the germline V gene, CDR1 is MNHEY and CDR2 is SVGAGI. The DNA of the CDR3 is TGTGCCAGCAGTTACTCCGGGACCCCTAACTATGGCTACACCTTC. Translating it yields CASSYSGTPNYGYTF.

The chain uses TRBV27 and TRBJ2-4, with 8 bases matching TRBD1. Germline CDR1 and CDR2: MNHEY and SMNVEV (reference sequence). Trimming at V came to 5 bases and at J to 7 bases, leaving 10 bases not matched to a gene. The CDR3 covers 15 residues. As DNA, the CDR3 is TGTGCCAGCAGTGCCGAGGACAGGGACCCGAACATTCAGTACTTC. This sequence encodes CASSAEDRDPNIQYF.

There are a few counts of this clone. The V call is TRBV7-9, the J call TRBJ2-1, with D possibly being TRBD1 or TRBD2 (6 bases each). This CDR3 spans 15 amino acids. CDR1 is SEHNR, CDR2 FQNEAQ, per germline (reference sequence). The V gene lost 4 bases and the J gene lost 6 bases, with 16 bases spanning the gap. In DNA, the CDR3 is TGTGCCAGCAGCTCACAGGGAGGTGGGCCCAATGAGCAGTTCTTC. The encoded protein is CASSSQGGGPNEQFF.

This clone was counted only a few times. This chain links TRBV7-6 with TRBJ1-1; unclear D gene. Trimming stripped 2 bases from V and 3 bases from J, with 4 bases between. This CDR3 contains 12 residues. Germline V gene lookup returns CDR1 SGHVS and CDR2 FNYEAQ. CDR3 amino acids: CASSLTDTEAFF. Written as DNA, the CDR3 is TGTGCCAGCAGCTTAACGGACACTGAAGCTTTCTTT.

The chain carries TRBV7-6 and TRBJ2-1; tentative D call: TRBD2 (7 bases). Germline V gives CDR1 SGHVS, CDR2 FNYEAQ. The V end lost 5 bases, the J end lost 15 bases, and 20 bases lay between the germline ends. CDR3 size: 13 residues. The CDR3 DNA follows: TGTGCCAGCAGCACTCGACCGGGGGGCCCCGCGTTCTTC. It is translated as CASSTRPGGPAFF.

The chain uses TRBV14 and TRBJ2-1, with 8 bases aligning to TRBD2. Germline CDR1 reads SGHDN; CDR2 reads FVKESK. The CDR3 has 15 amino acids. J lost 3 bases, V lost 10 bases, and 11 bases had no gene match. CDR3: CATLDIAGSYNEQFF. The CDR3 DNA follows: TGTGCCACCCTGGATATAGCGGGGAGCTACAATGAGCAGTTCTTC.

Only one count was recorded for this clone. The V gene is TRBV7-2, the J gene TRBJ2-7; D not certain. The CDR3 totals 11 residues. V was pared by 1 base and J by 6 bases, with 4 bases between. Germline V gives CDR1 SGHTA, CDR2 FQGNSA. The CDR3 nucleotides are TGTGCCAGCAGCTTAGACGCCGAGCAGTACTTC. Translated, it gives CASSLDAEQYF.

The V and J genes are TRBV11-2 and TRBJ1-3, with D unclear. Per the germline V gene, CDR1 is SGHAT and CDR2 is FQNNGV. The CDR3 is 14 amino acids. Trimming removed 2 bases at V and 0 bases at J, with 5 bases between. CDR3 nucleotides: TGTGCCAGCAGCTTAAGGGCCTCTGGAAACACCATATATTTT. The encoded protein is CASSLRASGNTIYF. Combining the CDR3 with reference TRBV11-2 and TRBJ1-3 gives the whole variable domain EAGVAQSPRYKIIEKRQSVAFWCNPISGHATLYWYQQILGQGPKLLIQFQNNGVVDDSQLPKDRFSAERLKGVDSTLKIQPAKLEDSAVYLCASSLRASGNTIYFGEGSWLTVV.

This clone was observed once. V is TRBV5-6 and J is TRBJ1-2; a weak D match, TRBD1 (5 bases). Per the germline V gene, CDR1 is SGHDT and CDR2 is YYEEEE. This CDR3 region has 13 residues. Trimming cost V 1 base and J 4 bases, with 8 bases left between them. In nucleotides, the CDR3 is TGTGCCAGCAGCTTGAAGGGGATCTATGGCTACACCTTC. The encoded protein is CASSLKGIYGYTF.

This chain joins TRBV6-1 and TRBJ2-7; TRBD1 might be the D (6 bases). V lost 0 bases and J 2 bases, leaving 14 bases between the germline ends. This CDR3 has 16 residues. Germline V gene sequence: CDR1 MNHNS, CDR2 SASEGT. Here the CDR3 DNA reads TGTGCCAGCAGTGAAGCCTTCACAGGGTCTACCTACGAGCAGTACTTC. Protein sequence: CASSEAFTGSTYEQYF.

CDR3 in amino acids: CASSHAGVNQPQHF. In nucleotides, the CDR3 is TGCGCCAGCAGCCACGCTGGGGTCAATCAGCCCCAGCATTTT. The chain is built from TRBV4-3 and TRBJ1-5; D is unclear. The V end lost 3 bases, the J end lost 3 bases, and 9 bases lay between the germline ends. There are 14 residues in the CDR3. Germline CDR1 is LGHNA and CDR2 is YSLEER.

The rearrangement joins TRBV7-2 to TRBJ2-3, with 8 nucleotides matching TRBD1. V was pared by 2 bases and J by 5 bases, with 3 bases of the junction left unmatched. Germline loops: CDR1 SGHTA, CDR2 FQGNSA. The CDR3 covers 14 residues. CDR3 bases: TGTGCCAGCAGCTTAAACAGGGGGAAAGATACGCAGTATTTT. It codes for CASSLNRGKDTQYF.

This clone was seen a few times. J is TRBJ1-6 and V is TRBV28, with TRBD1 identical over 7 bases. The CDR3 is 12 amino acids. Germline CDR1 is MDHEN and CDR2 is SYDVKM. V was clipped by 5 bases and J by 14 bases; unmatched bases: 6. CDR3 in amino acids: CASSRQGSALHF. In DNA, the CDR3 is TGTGCCAGCAGTCGACAGGGTTCGGCCCTCCACTTT.

V gene TRBV18 combines with J gene TRBJ2-2, with 7 bases identical to TRBD2. The germline V gene has CDR1 KGHSH and CDR2 LQKENI. The V segment lost 10 bases and the J segment 5 bases; nucleotides outside the gene matches: 13. The CDR3 has 15 amino acids. In DNA, the CDR3 is TGTGCCACCCAAAAAGCGGGGTTTCCAACCGGGGAGCTGTTTTTT. Translating gives CATQKAGFPTGELFF.

The chain recombines TRBV6-5 with TRBJ2-1; 8 bases map to TRBD2. The CDR3 has 13 amino acids. In germline, CDR1 is MNHEY, CDR2 SVGAGI. J gave up 5 bases and V 7 bases, and 4 bases lay outside the gene matches. The CDR3 is CASNRGGHNEQFF. The DNA for the CDR3 is TGTGCCAGCAACCGCGGGGGGCACAATGAGCAGTTCTTC.

The chain combines TRBV7-8 with TRBJ1-2, with D possibly being TRBD1 (5 bases). Germline values: CDR1 SGHVS, CDR2 FQNEAQ. Trimming left V 2 bases short and J 6 bases short, with 10 bases between. This CDR3 spans 13 amino acids. In nucleotides, the CDR3 is TGTGCCAGCAGCTTATTGGGGGGAAATGGCTACACCTTC. This sequence encodes CASSLLGGNGYTF. Together with reference TRBV7-8 and TRBJ1-2, the CDR3 gives the full variable domain: GAGVSQSPRYKVAKRGQDVALRCDPISGHVSLFWYQQALGQGPEFLTYFQNEAQLDKSGLPSDRFFAERPEGSVSTLKIQRTQQEDSAVYLCASSLLGGNGYTFGSGTRLTVV.